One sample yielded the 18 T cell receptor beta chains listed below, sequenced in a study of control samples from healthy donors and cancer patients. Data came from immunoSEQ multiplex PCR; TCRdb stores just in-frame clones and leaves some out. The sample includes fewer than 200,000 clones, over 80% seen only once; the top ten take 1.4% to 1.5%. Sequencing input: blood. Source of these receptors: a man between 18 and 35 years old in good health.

DNA for the CDR3: TGTGCCAGCTCACTCACGGATGATAGCAATCAGCCCCAGCATTTT. This sequence encodes CASSLTDDSNQPQHF. V is TRBV18 and J is TRBJ1-5; D remains unclear. The CDR3 sequence is 15 residues long. With 4 bases removed from V and 0 bases from J, the gap between germline ends came to 10 bases. Looked up from germline, CDR1 is KGHSH and CDR2 is LQKENI. Drawing the rest from reference TRBV18 and TRBJ1-5, the complete variable domain is NAGVMQNPRHLVRRRGQEARLRCSPMKGHSHVYWYRQLPEEGLKFMVYLQKENIIDESGMPKERFSAEFPKEGPSILRIQQVVRGDSAAYFCASSLTDDSNQPQHFGDGTRLSIL.

The CDR3: CASSLSGALDTQYF. DNA of the CDR3: TGTGCCAGCAGCTTAAGTGGCGCTCTGGATACGCAGTATTTT. The rearrangement joins TRBV7-2 to TRBJ2-3; D is unclear. CDR3 length equals 14 residues. V lost 2 bases and J lost 6, with 12 bases in between. Germline loops: CDR1 SGHTA, CDR2 FQGNSA.

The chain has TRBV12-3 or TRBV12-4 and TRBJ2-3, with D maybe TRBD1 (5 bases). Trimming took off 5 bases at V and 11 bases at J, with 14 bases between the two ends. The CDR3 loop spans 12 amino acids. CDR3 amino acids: CASSDRALGQYF. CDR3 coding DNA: TGTGCCAGCAGTGACAGAGCCTTAGGGCAGTATTTT.

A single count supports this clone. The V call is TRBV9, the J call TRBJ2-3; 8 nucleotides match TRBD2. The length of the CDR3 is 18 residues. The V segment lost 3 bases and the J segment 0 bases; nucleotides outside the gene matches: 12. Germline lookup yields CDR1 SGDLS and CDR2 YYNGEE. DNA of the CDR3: TGTGCCAGCAGCGGCCAGGCTAGCGGGCGCTCTAGCACAGATACGCAGTATTTT. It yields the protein CASSGQASGRSSTDTQYF.

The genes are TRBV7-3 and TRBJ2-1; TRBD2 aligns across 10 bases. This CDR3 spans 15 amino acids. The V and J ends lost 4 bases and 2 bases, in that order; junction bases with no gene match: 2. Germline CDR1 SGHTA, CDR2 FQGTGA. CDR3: CASSSGLAAYNEQFF. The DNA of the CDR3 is TGTGCCAGCAGCTCCGGACTAGCGGCCTACAATGAGCAGTTCTTC. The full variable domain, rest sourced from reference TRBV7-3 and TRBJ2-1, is GAGVSQTPSNKVTEKGKYVELRCDPISGHTALYWYRQSLGQGPEFLIYFQGTGAADDSGLPNDRFFAVRPEGSVSTLKIQRTERGDSAVYLCASSSGLAAYNEQFFGPGTRLTVL.

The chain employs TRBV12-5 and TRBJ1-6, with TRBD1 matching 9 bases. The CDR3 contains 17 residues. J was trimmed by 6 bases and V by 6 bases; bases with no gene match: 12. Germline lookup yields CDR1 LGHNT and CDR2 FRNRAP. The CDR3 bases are TGTGCTAGTGGCCTGCGAACAGGGGGCACGGGTAATTCACCCCTCCACTTT. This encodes CASGLRTGGTGNSPLHF. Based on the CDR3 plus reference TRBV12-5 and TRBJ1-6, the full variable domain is DARVTQTPRHKVTEMGQEVTMRCQPILGHNTVFWYRQTMMQGLELLAYFRNRAPLDDSGMPKDRFSAEMPDATLATLKIQPSEPRDSAVYFCASGLRTGGTGNSPLHFGNGTRLTVT.

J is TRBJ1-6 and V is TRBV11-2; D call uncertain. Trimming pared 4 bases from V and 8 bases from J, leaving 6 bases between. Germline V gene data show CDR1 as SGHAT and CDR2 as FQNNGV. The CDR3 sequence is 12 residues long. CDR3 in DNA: TGTGCCAGCAGCTCGTCGGATTCACCCCTCCACTTT. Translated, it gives CASSSSDSPLHF. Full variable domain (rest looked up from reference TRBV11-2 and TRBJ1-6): EAGVAQSPRYKIIEKRQSVAFWCNPISGHATLYWYQQILGQGPKLLIQFQNNGVVDDSQLPKDRFSAERLKGVDSTLKIQPAKLEDSAVYLCASSSSDSPLHFGNGTRLTVT.

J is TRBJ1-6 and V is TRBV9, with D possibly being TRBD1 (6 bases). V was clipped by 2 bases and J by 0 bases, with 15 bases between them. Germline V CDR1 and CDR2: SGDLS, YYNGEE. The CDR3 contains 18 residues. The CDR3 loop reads CASSVRRRGGSYNSPLHF. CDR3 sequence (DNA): TGTGCCAGCAGCGTTCGCCGCAGGGGTGGCTCCTATAATTCACCCCTCCACTTT. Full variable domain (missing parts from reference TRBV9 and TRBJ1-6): DSGVTQTPKHLITATGQRVTLRCSPRSGDLSVYWYQQSLDQGLQFLIQYYNGEERAKGNILERFSAQQFPDLHSELNLSSLELGDSALYFCASSVRRRGGSYNSPLHFGNGTRLTVT.

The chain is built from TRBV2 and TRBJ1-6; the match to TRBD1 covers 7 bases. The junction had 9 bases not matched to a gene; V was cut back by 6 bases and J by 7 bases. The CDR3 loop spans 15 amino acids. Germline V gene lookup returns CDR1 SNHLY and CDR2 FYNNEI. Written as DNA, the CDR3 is TGTGCCAGCAGCGCCAGTGACAGGGTGAATTCACCCCTCCACTTT. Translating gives CASSASDRVNSPLHF.

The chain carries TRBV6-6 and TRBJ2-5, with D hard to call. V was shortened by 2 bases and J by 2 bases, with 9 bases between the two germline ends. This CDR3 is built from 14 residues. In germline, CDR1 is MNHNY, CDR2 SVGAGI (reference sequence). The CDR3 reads CASSYRSNQETQYF. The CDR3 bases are TGTGCCAGCAGTTACCGATCGAATCAAGAGACCCAGTACTTC.

The CDR3, as DNA: TGTGCCAGCTCACTCAGACAGGAAGCTTTCTTT. The encoded protein is CASSLRQEAFF. The V gene is TRBV18, the J gene TRBJ1-1, with D tentatively TRBD1 (5 bases). V dropped 4 bases and J dropped 8 bases, with 8 bases sitting between them. The CDR3 covers 11 residues. Germline-derived CDR1 and CDR2 are KGHSH and LQKENI.

The CDR3 spells CASSFRSNTEAFF. The CDR3, as DNA: TGTGCCAGCAGTTTTAGGTCAAACACTGAAGCTTTCTTT. V gene TRBV12-3 or TRBV12-4 combines with J gene TRBJ1-1; no reliable D call. V was pared by 3 bases and J by 2 bases, with 7 bases between. This CDR3 spans 13 amino acids.

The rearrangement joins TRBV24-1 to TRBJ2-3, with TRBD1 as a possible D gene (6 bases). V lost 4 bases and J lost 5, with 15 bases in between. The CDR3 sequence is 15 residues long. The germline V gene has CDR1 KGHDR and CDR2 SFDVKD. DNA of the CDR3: TGTGCCACCAGTGACCCTGCAGGGGCTGGAGATACGCAGTATTTT. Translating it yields CATSDPAGAGDTQYF.

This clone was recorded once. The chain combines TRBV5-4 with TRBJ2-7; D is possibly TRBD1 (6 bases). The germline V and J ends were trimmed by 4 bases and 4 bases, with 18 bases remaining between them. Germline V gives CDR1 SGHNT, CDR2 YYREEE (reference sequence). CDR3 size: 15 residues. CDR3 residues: CASSALTGPAYEQYF. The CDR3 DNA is TGTGCCAGCAGCGCATTAACAGGGCCGGCGTACGAGCAGTACTTC. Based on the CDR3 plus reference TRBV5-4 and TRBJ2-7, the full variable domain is ETGVTQSPTHLIKTRGQQVTLRCSSQSGHNTVSWYQQALGQGPQFIFQYYREEENGRGNFPPRFSGLQFPNYSSELNVNALELDDSALYLCASSALTGPAYEQYFGPGTRLTVT.

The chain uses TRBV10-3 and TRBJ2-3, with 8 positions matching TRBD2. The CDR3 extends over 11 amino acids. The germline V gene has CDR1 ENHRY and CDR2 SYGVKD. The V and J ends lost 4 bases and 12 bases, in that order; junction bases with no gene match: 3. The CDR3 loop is CAISAGGGQYF. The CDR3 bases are TGTGCCATCAGTGCGGGGGGGGGTCAGTATTTT.

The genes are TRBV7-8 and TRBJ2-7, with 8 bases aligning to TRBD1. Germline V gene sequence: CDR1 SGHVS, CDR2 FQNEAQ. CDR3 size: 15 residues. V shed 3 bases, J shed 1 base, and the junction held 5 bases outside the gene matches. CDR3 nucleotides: TGTGCCAGCAGCTTGTCCCGGGACAGGTCCTACGAGCAGTACTTC. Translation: CASSLSRDRSYEQYF.

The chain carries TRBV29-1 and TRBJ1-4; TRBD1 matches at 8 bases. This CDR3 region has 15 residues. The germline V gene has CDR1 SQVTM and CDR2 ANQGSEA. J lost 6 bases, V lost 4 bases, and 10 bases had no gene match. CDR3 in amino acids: CSVVQGGYGDEKLFF. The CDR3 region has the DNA TGCAGCGTTGTACAGGGGGGATATGGTGATGAAAAACTGTTTTTT.

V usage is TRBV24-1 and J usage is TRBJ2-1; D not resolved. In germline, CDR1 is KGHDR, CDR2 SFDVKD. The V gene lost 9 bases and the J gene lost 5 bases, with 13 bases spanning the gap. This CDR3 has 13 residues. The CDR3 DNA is TGTGCCACCCAAGAACCCTATAACAATGAGCAGTTCTTC. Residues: CATQEPYNNEQFF.